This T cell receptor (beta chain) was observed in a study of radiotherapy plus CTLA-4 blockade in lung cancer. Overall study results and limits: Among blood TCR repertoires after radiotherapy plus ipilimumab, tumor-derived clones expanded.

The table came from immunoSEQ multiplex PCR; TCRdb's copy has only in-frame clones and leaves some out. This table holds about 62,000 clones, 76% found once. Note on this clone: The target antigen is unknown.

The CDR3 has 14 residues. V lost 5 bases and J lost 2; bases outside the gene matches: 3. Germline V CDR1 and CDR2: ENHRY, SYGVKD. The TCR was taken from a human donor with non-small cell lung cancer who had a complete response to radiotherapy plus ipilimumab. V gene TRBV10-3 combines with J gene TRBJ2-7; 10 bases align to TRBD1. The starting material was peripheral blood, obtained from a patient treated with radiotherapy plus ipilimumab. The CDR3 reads CAISYGTGAYEQYF. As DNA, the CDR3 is TGTGCCATCAGTTACGGGACAGGGGCCTACGAGCAGTACTTC.